A single sample is the source of the 12 T cell receptor beta chains below, sequenced in a study of shared clonotypes between healthy human individuals. This table comes from immunoSEQ multiplex PCR, and its TCRdb copy is limited to in-frame clones, with some not included. The sample records some 1,400,000 clones, around 97% being singletons. The sample consisted of naive CD4+ T cells sorted from blood. Regarding subset: CD45RA+ positively selected. The receptors here all came from a man aged 25-45 years in good health.

V is TRBV15 and J is TRBJ2-5; the match to TRBD1 covers 7 bases. V shed 2 bases and J 5 bases; nucleotides not matched to a gene: 5. This CDR3 has 14 amino acids. Looked up from germline, CDR1 is LNHNV and CDR2 is YYDKDF (reference sequence). DNA for the CDR3: TGTGCCACCAGCAGACCATACAGGGGCGAGACCCAGTACTTC. Translation gives CATSRPYRGETQYF.

This chain links TRBV20-1 with TRBJ2-7; no definite D call. V was clipped by 3 bases and J by 2 bases, with 5 bases between them. There are 11 residues in the CDR3. Germline V gives CDR1 DFQATT, CDR2 SNEGSKA (reference sequence). For the CDR3, the DNA is TGCAGTGCTAGCGTGGCCTACGAGCAGTACTTC. Encoded protein: CSASVAYEQYF.

V and J are TRBV15 and TRBJ1-1, with 7 bases lining up with TRBD1. From germline, CDR1 is LNHNV and CDR2 YYDKDF (reference sequence). The CDR3 loop spans 14 amino acids. The V segment lost 4 bases and the J segment 1 base; nucleotides outside the gene matches: 3. CDR3 loop: CATSMTGKNTEAFF. DNA for the CDR3: TGTGCCACCAGCATGACAGGGAAGAACACTGAAGCTTTCTTT.

This rearrangement joins TRBV6-6 to TRBJ2-1, with 9 bases fitting TRBD2. Trimming cost V 2 bases and J 8 bases; bases outside gene matches: 7. CDR1 MNHNY and CDR2 SVGAGI come from the germline V gene (reference sequence). The CDR3 consists of 15 residues. This CDR3 is CASSYPGGREDEQFF. The CDR3 DNA reads as TGTGCCAGCAGTTACCCCGGCGGGAGGGAGGATGAGCAGTTCTTC.

Regarding this clone: Different DNA sequences within this sample yield the same CDR3. The rearrangement links TRBV30 to TRBJ2-6; D gene ambiguous. The CDR3 length is 12 residues. The ends were cut back, 2 bases at V and 1 base at J, with 0 bases in the middle. Looked up from germline, CDR1 is GTSNPN and CDR2 is SVGIG (reference sequence). The CDR3 reads CAWSSGANVLTF. For the CDR3, the DNA is TGTGCCTGGAGTTCTGGGGCCAACGTCCTGACTTTC.

The rearrangement uses TRBV28 and TRBJ2-4; a weak D match, TRBD2 (5 bases). With 2 bases removed from V and 3 bases from J, the gap between germline ends came to 14 bases. The V gene's germline CDR1 is MDHEN and CDR2 SYDVKM. The CDR3 has 16 amino acids. The CDR3 DNA reads TGTGCCAGCAGTTTACTCGAGGGTTTTGGCAAAAACATTCAGTACTTC. Translating it yields CASSLLEGFGKNIQYF.

V and J are TRBV28 and TRBJ1-4; D remains unclear. Germline V gives CDR1 MDHEN, CDR2 SYDVKM. This CDR3 is 14 amino acids long. V lost 4 bases, J lost 6 bases, and 12 bases lay in between. The CDR3 region is CASSSPRADEKLFF. CDR3 bases: TGTGCCAGCAGTTCCCCCCGCGCGGATGAAAAACTGTTTTTT.

The chain links TRBV18 to TRBJ2-1, with TRBD1 identical over 10 bases. There are 16 residues in the CDR3. From germline, CDR1 is KGHSH and CDR2 LQKENI. The V and J ends lost 3 bases and 12 bases, in that order; junction bases with no gene match: 14. The CDR3 protein is CASSPSGTGERVRQFF. The DNA for the CDR3 is TGTGCCAGCTCACCGTCCGGGACAGGGGAAAGGGTGCGGCAGTTCTTC.

The chain is built from TRBV27 and TRBJ2-6; D is ambiguous. The germline V gene encodes CDR1 MNHEY and CDR2 SMNVEV (reference sequence). The CDR3 runs to 16 residues. Trimming removed 7 bases at V and 0 bases at J, with 13 bases between. CDR3 residues: CASKTLLLSGANVLTF. The CDR3 nucleotides read TGTGCCAGCAAAACCTTACTCCTCTCTGGGGCCAACGTCCTGACTTTC.

The chain links TRBV28 to TRBJ2-2; D remains unclear. This CDR3 is built from 13 residues. The V gene lost 7 bases and the J gene lost 2 bases, with 8 bases spanning the gap. Germline CDR1 MDHEN, CDR2 SYDVKM. The CDR3 sequence: CASIKGNTGELFF. The CDR3 nucleotides are TGTGCCAGCATTAAGGGTAACACCGGGGAGCTGTTTTTT.

The chain combines TRBV5-1 with TRBJ1-4; D unclear. The length of the CDR3 is 14 residues. Germline-derived CDR1 and CDR2 are SGHRS and YFSETQ. Trimming took off 0 bases at V and 10 bases at J, with 13 bases between the two ends. In DNA form, the CDR3 reads TGCGCCAGCAGCTTGGAGTCGGATACGGGAAAACTGTTTTTT. Protein product: CASSLESDTGKLFF.

This clone was found once. Other DNA sequences of this sample code for an identical CDR3. The chain combines TRBV11-2 with TRBJ2-2; 8 nucleotides align to TRBD1. The V gene end was trimmed by 3 bases and the J gene end by 1 base; junction bases not matched to a gene: 1. CDR3 size: 15 residues. Germline lookup yields CDR1 SGHAT and CDR2 FQNNGV. CDR3 sequence: CASSFGQGNTGELFF. The CDR3 DNA reads as TGTGCCAGCAGCTTTGGACAGGGGAACACCGGGGAGCTGTTTTTT.